Below are 20 T cell receptor beta chains sequenced from a single sample in a study of OX40 agonist ivuxolimab in advanced cancers. Measured with immunoSEQ multiplex PCR; TCRdb has only the in-frame clones, and not every one. The sample contains 6,500 to 8,000 clones, 94% of which appear only once. Sequenced material: CD4+ or CD8+ T cells sorted from blood, taken in a trial of the OX40 agonist ivuxolimab. The receptors were gathered from an adult with an advanced solid tumor such as melanoma, head and neck, liver or kidney cancer.

The V and J genes are TRBV14 and TRBJ1-6; unclear D gene. V gave up 1 base and J gave up 7 bases, with 5 bases separating them. The CDR3 is 13 amino acids. Germline loops: CDR1 SGHDN, CDR2 FVKESK. CDR3 in DNA: TGTGCCAGCAGCCAAGCGAGAAATTCACCCCTCCACTTT. It specifies CASSQARNSPLHF. The entire variable domain, with the rest obtained from reference TRBV14 and TRBJ1-6, is as follows: EAGVTQFPSHSVIEKGQTVTLRCDPISGHDNLYWYRRVMGKEIKFLLHFVKESKQDESGMPNNRFLAERTGGTYSTLKVQPAELEDSGVYFCASSQARNSPLHFGNGTRLTVT.

The genes are TRBV9 and TRBJ2-3; 11 positions match TRBD2. V trimming: 2 bases; J trimming: 0 bases; junction bases outside the gene matches: 2. The CDR3 runs 16 residues. Germline V gives CDR1 SGDLS, CDR2 YYNGEE. This CDR3 is CASSVASGGSTDTQYF. CDR3 in DNA: TGTGCCAGCAGCGTGGCTAGCGGGGGGAGCACAGATACGCAGTATTTT.

In nucleotides, the CDR3 is TGCGCCAGCAGCTTGGAAGGCTTCAATGAGCAGTTCTTC. Residues: CASSLEGFNEQFF. The chain uses TRBV5-1 and TRBJ2-1; D is unresolved. CDR1 is SGHRS and CDR2 is YFSETQ in the germline V gene. This CDR3 comprises 13 residues. Trimming pared 0 bases from V and 6 bases from J, leaving 7 bases between.

V is TRBV4-1 and J is TRBJ2-1, with no clear D. The CDR3 has 12 residues. Trimming left V 1 base short and J 12 bases short, with 10 bases between. The germline V gene encodes CDR1 MGHRA and CDR2 YSYEKL. Here the CDR3 DNA reads TGCGCCAGCAGCCAAGGGCTCAAGGGGCAGTTCTTC. This sequence encodes CASSQGLKGQFF.

The chain carries TRBV29-1 and TRBJ2-3; no clear D. V was pared by 4 bases and J by 4 bases, with 12 bases between. The CDR3 consists of 13 residues. CDR1 is SQVTM, CDR2 ANQGSEA, per germline. CDR3: CSVGITTADTQYF. The CDR3 region has the DNA TGCAGCGTTGGGATCACGACGGCAGATACGCAGTATTTT.

The chain couples TRBV6-6 to TRBJ2-7; possibly TRBD2 for D (6 bases). The germline gives CDR1 MNHNY, CDR2 SVGAGI (reference sequence). The CDR3 has 15 residues. V was clipped by 0 bases and J by 6 bases, with 15 bases between them. CDR3 DNA: TGTGCCAGCAGTTACTCGAGAGACCGGAGGGGCGAGCAGTACTTC. As protein: CASSYSRDRRGEQYF.

This chain links TRBV7-2 with TRBJ2-4, with 13 bases aligning to TRBD2. The germline V gene encodes CDR1 SGHTA and CDR2 FQGNSA. V lost 5 bases, J lost 8 bases, and 12 bases stayed unmatched. The CDR3 has 17 residues. The CDR3 here is CASSIFGLAGVGDIQYF. CDR3 bases: TGTGCCAGCAGCATTTTCGGACTAGCGGGAGTGGGAGACATTCAGTACTTC.

The rearrangement joins TRBV5-1 to TRBJ1-2, with D tentatively TRBD1 (5 bases). Per the germline V gene, CDR1 is SGHRS and CDR2 is YFSETQ. The germline V and J ends were trimmed by 4 bases and 2 bases, with 9 bases remaining between them. This CDR3 has 13 amino acids. CDR3 in DNA: TGCGCCAGCAGCCGGGACCGGAACTATGGCTACACCTTC. Its translation is CASSRDRNYGYTF. The full variable domain, with the rest looked up from reference TRBV5-1 and TRBJ1-2, is KAGVTQTPRYLIKTRGQQVTLSCSPISGHRSVSWYQQTPGQGLQFLFEYFSETQRNKGNFPGRFSGRQFSNSRSEMNVSTLELGDSALYLCASSRDRNYGYTFGSGTRLTVV.

This chain uses TRBV19 with TRBJ2-5, with D possibly being TRBD1 (6 bases). CDR1 and CDR2 (germline): LNHDA, SQIVND (reference sequence). The CDR3 loop spans 15 amino acids. With 6 bases removed from V and 4 bases from J, the gap between germline ends came to 18 bases. The CDR3 nucleotides read TGTGCCAGTAGCTCAACAGGGCCAGGAGGAGAGACCCAGTACTTC. Its translation is CASSSTGPGGETQYF.

This chain uses TRBV27 with TRBJ1-4, with unresolved D. The length of the CDR3 is 17 residues. Germline-derived CDR1 and CDR2 are MNHEY and SMNVEV (reference sequence). Trimming pared 5 bases from V and 0 bases from J, leaving 16 bases between. DNA for the CDR3: TGTGCCAGCAGTCCCCGGGGAGGACCTACAACTAATGAAAAACTGTTTTTT. Translation: CASSPRGGPTTNEKLFF. The full variable domain, completed using reference TRBV27 and TRBJ1-4, is EAQVTQNPRYLITVTGKKLTVTCSQNMNHEYMSWYRQDPGLGLRQIYYSMNVEVTDKGDVPEGYKVSRKEKRNFPLILESPSPNQTSLYFCASSPRGGPTTNEKLFFGSGTQLSVL.

The chain is built from TRBV7-3 and TRBJ2-1; 9 nucleotides agree with TRBD2. Germline-derived CDR1 and CDR2 are SGHTA and FQGTGA. This CDR3 contains 15 residues. J gave up 8 bases and V 4 bases, and 9 bases lay outside the gene matches. Here the CDR3 reads CASSSNRGTSHEQFF. The CDR3 region has the DNA TGTGCCAGCAGCTCAAATCGGGGGACTAGCCATGAGCAGTTCTTC.

The chain carries TRBV6-1 and TRBJ2-7; D may be TRBD1 or TRBD2 (5 bases each). The CDR3 contains 13 residues. Trimming took off 5 bases at V and 2 bases at J, with 10 bases between the two ends. Looked up from germline, CDR1 is MNHNS and CDR2 is SASEGT. CDR3 sequence (DNA): TGTGCCAGCAGTCGGGGCGAAACCTACGAGCAGTACTTC. Amino acids: CASSRGETYEQYF.

The chain is built from TRBV10-3 and TRBJ2-6; possible D gene TRBD1, 7 bases. Per germline, CDR1 ENHRY and CDR2 SYGVKD. Trimming removed 4 bases from V and 0 bases from J, with 13 bases in between. The CDR3 length is 17 residues. In DNA, the CDR3 is TGTGCCATCAGTGTAGCAGGGGGGCACTCTGGGGCCAACGTCCTGACTTTC. The encoded protein is CAISVAGGHSGANVLTF.

The chain joins TRBV6-4 to TRBJ1-2, with D possibly TRBD1 on 6 matching bases. Germline V CDR1 and CDR2: MRHNA, SNTAGT. The CDR3 is 14 residues long. V was shortened by 10 bases and J by 8 bases, with 23 bases between the two germline ends. Here the CDR3 reads CATSPQSGAGGYTF. DNA for the CDR3: TGTGCCACCTCGCCCCAGTCGGGGGCTGGAGGCTACACCTTC.

The V and J genes are TRBV5-6 and TRBJ1-1; tentatively, D is TRBD1 (6 bases). Trimming removed 4 bases at V and 5 bases at J, with 15 bases between. The CDR3 is 14 amino acids. CDR1 and CDR2 from the germline V gene are SGHDT and YYEEEE. The CDR3 spells CASSPTGGGTEAFF. The CDR3 region has the DNA TGTGCCAGCAGCCCCACGGGAGGGGGAACTGAAGCTTTCTTT.

The CDR3 sequence is CAISETGTGGEKLFF. In nucleotides, the CDR3 is TGTGCCATCAGTGAGACCGGGACAGGGGGTGAAAAACTGTTTTTT. The V gene is TRBV10-3, the J gene TRBJ1-4; TRBD1 aligns across 11 bases. There are 15 residues in the CDR3. CDR1 is ENHRY, CDR2 SYGVKD, per germline. V dropped 2 bases and J dropped 7; count of bases not matched to a gene: 3.

This sequence joins TRBV2 and TRBJ2-7, with TRBD2 matching over 16 bases. Germline V CDR1 and CDR2: SNHLY, FYNNEI. J lost 5 bases, V lost 4 bases, and 5 bases had no gene match. This CDR3 has 16 amino acids. CDR3 nucleotide sequence: TGTGCCAGCAGTGGAGGGACTAGCGGGAGGGGCCACGAGCAGTACTTC. Its translation is CASSGGTSGRGHEQYF.

CDR3 sequence: CASSVKAGVYETQYF. CDR3 DNA sequence: TGTGCCAGCAGCGTAAAAGCGGGAGTGTACGAGACCCAGTACTTC. This sequence joins TRBV9 and TRBJ2-5; 8 bases align to TRBD2. This CDR3 contains 15 residues. The V gene's germline CDR1 is SGDLS and CDR2 YYNGEE. Germline trimming cut 1 base from V and 5 bases from J; bases unmatched to any gene: 7.

The chain links TRBV7-2 to TRBJ2-2; D not certain. The CDR3 is 13 residues long. The germline V gene has CDR1 SGHTA and CDR2 FQGNSA. V gave up 2 bases and J gave up 7 bases, with 8 bases separating them. In DNA form, the CDR3 reads TGTGCCAGCAGCTTAACGTACAGCGGGGAGCTGTTTTTT. This translates into CASSLTYSGELFF. Together with reference TRBV7-2 and TRBJ2-2, the CDR3 gives the full variable domain: GAGVSQSPSNKVTEKGKDVELRCDPISGHTALYWYRQSLGQGLEFLIYFQGNSAPDKSGLPSDRFSAERTGGSVSTLTIQRTQQEDSAVYLCASSLTYSGELFFGEGSRLTVL.

The J gene is TRBJ1-4, the V gene TRBV30, with TRBD1 as a possible D gene (6 bases). The V gene's germline CDR1 is GTSNPN and CDR2 SVGIG (reference sequence). The CDR3 runs to 15 residues. V lost 4 bases, J lost 3 bases, and 15 bases lay in between. The CDR3 protein is CAWTSQGSANEKLFF. CDR3 DNA sequence: TGTGCCTGGACCTCACAGGGTTCGGCTAATGAAAAACTGTTTTTT.